Shown below are 22 T cell receptor beta chains from a single sample sequenced in a study of cytomegalovirus exposure and HLA in healthy donors. The PCR used 60 Vbeta and 13 Jbeta primers. The method was immunoSEQ multiplex PCR; TCRdb's version includes in-frame clones alone and lacks a portion of them. This table has about 84,000 clones, around 80% appearing once. Sequenced: PBMCs. These receptors all come from a male donor in good health and CMV-seropositive.

This clone has just one count. The chain recombines TRBV2 with TRBJ2-1; TRBD2 agrees at 10 bases. J gave up 4 bases and V 8 bases, and 5 bases lay outside the gene matches. There are 14 residues in the CDR3. CDR1 is SNHLY, CDR2 FYNNEI, per germline. CDR3: CASRLAGGYNEQFF. Written as DNA, the CDR3 is TGTGCCAGCCGGTTAGCGGGGGGATACAATGAGCAGTTCTTC. Full variable domain (remainder filled in from reference TRBV2 and TRBJ2-1): EPEVTQTPSHQVTQMGQEVILRCVPISNHLYFYWYRQILGQKVEFLVSFYNNEISEKSEIFDDQFSVERPDGSNFTLKIRSTKLEDSAMYFCASRLAGGYNEQFFGPGTRLTVL.

The V and J genes are TRBV29-1 and TRBJ2-7; the match to TRBD1 covers 9 bases. The germline V gene has CDR1 SQVTM and CDR2 ANQGSEA. V shed 6 bases, J shed 0 bases, and the junction held 15 bases outside the gene matches. The CDR3 spans 17 residues. The DNA for the CDR3 is TGCAGCGTGCGTCCCGGGACAGGGCTGGCCACCTCCTACGAGCAGTACTTC. Its translation: CSVRPGTGLATSYEQYF.

The rearrangement uses TRBV23-1 and TRBJ2-3, with 10 bases aligning to TRBD2. TRBV23-1 is an ORF, and what it does is uncertain. V trimming: 0 bases; J trimming: 2 bases; junction bases outside the gene matches: 17. This CDR3 has 21 amino acids. The CDR3 nucleotides are TGCGCCAGCAGTCAATCATCGGCTAGCGGGAGTTGCTTAGGTGTCACAGATACGCAGTATTTT. Translated: CASSQSSASGSCLGVTDTQYF.

The chain combines TRBV2 with TRBJ2-3; the match to TRBD2 covers 10 bases. This CDR3 is 16 amino acids long. CDR1 and CDR2 from the germline V gene are SNHLY and FYNNEI. V was pared by 6 bases and J by 4 bases, with 10 bases of the junction left unmatched. The CDR3 protein is CASSEDTSGAPDTQYF. DNA for the CDR3: TGTGCCAGCAGCGAGGATACTAGCGGGGCCCCAGATACGCAGTATTTT.

The chain employs TRBV19 and TRBJ1-5, with 9 bases identical to TRBD1. J was trimmed by 2 bases and V by 2 bases; bases with no gene match: 10. CDR1 is LNHDA and CDR2 is SQIVND in the germline V gene (reference sequence). The CDR3 extends over 18 amino acids. Written as DNA, the CDR3 is TGTGCCAGTAGTATAAGTGGGACAGGGCCGATACGCAATCAGCCCCAGCATTTT. This encodes CASSISGTGPIRNQPQHF.

The chain recombines TRBV9 with TRBJ1-1; D gene uncertain. From germline, CDR1 is SGDLS and CDR2 YYNGEE. V lost 2 bases, J lost 0 bases, and 5 bases lay in between. CDR3 size: 13 residues. CDR3 sequence reads: CASSVDMNTEAFF. CDR3 DNA: TGTGCCAGCAGCGTCGACATGAACACTGAAGCTTTCTTT.

The chain has TRBV27 and TRBJ1-2, with D unresolved. CDR3 length: 14 residues. V lost 5 bases and J 8 bases, leaving 18 bases between the germline ends. Germline V gene data show CDR1 as MNHEY and CDR2 as SMNVEV (reference sequence). The CDR3 loop is CASSRQAPGEGYTF. The CDR3 region has the DNA TGTGCCAGCAGTCGTCAGGCGCCAGGTGAGGGCTACACCTTC.

This chain connects TRBV27 to TRBJ2-7, with 10 bases that match TRBD2. CDR3 size: 16 residues. Per the germline V gene, CDR1 is MNHEY and CDR2 is SMNVEV (reference sequence). The V gene end was trimmed by 4 bases and the J gene end by 3 bases; junction bases not matched to a gene: 9. CDR3 in amino acids: CASSSGLAAKIYEQYF. The CDR3 DNA sequence: TGTGCCAGCAGTTCCGGACTAGCGGCCAAGATCTACGAGCAGTACTTC.

In its sample, this clone was seen a few times. V gene TRBV30 combines with J gene TRBJ2-5; 8 bases are a match to TRBD2. CDR3 size: 13 residues. After removal of 0 bases from V and 4 bases from J, the junction contained 1 base not matched to a gene. CDR1 is GTSNPN, CDR2 SVGIG, per germline (reference sequence). DNA of the CDR3: TGTGCCTGGAGTGTAAGCGGGGGAGAGACCCAGTACTTC. Amino acid sequence: CAWSVSGGETQYF.

The rearrangement links TRBV4-2 to TRBJ2-7; TRBD2 might be the D (6 bases). Per the germline V gene, CDR1 is LGHNA and CDR2 is YNFKEQ. The CDR3 has 15 residues. V lost 1 base and J lost 4, with 14 bases in between. CDR3 DNA: TGTGCCAGCAGCCAAGCACCGGGAGAATCGTACGAGCAGTACTTC. Amino acids: CASSQAPGESYEQYF.

This clone was seen once. This chain joins TRBV2 and TRBJ2-7; 11 bases align to TRBD2. Germline CDR1 reads SNHLY; CDR2 reads FYNNEI. V was pared by 7 bases and J by 1 base, with 12 bases of the junction left unmatched. This CDR3 comprises 17 residues. CDR3 protein: CASTSGLAGGSSYEQYF. The CDR3 region has the DNA TGTGCCAGCACATCTGGACTAGCGGGTGGGTCATCCTACGAGCAGTACTTC.

The chain has TRBV11-2 and TRBJ2-7, with 7 bases fitting TRBD1. The CDR3 extends over 14 amino acids. The germline gives CDR1 SGHAT, CDR2 FQNNGV. The trim removed 1 base at V and 4 bases at J, leaving 4 bases unmatched. The CDR3 bases are TGTGCCAGCAGCTTAGGACAGGGACGGTACGAGCAGTACTTC. It specifies CASSLGQGRYEQYF. Based on the CDR3 plus reference TRBV11-2 and TRBJ2-7, the full variable domain is EAGVAQSPRYKIIEKRQSVAFWCNPISGHATLYWYQQILGQGPKLLIQFQNNGVVDDSQLPKDRFSAERLKGVDSTLKIQPAKLEDSAVYLCASSLGQGRYEQYFGPGTRLTVT.

The rearrangement links TRBV29-1 to TRBJ2-5, with 7 bases identical to TRBD1. The J call is doubtful: the DNA matches TRBJ2-7 better. Germline CDR1 SQVTM, CDR2 ANQGSEA. The CDR3 has 13 residues. The CDR3 DNA reads as TGCAGCGCCTTGAATGGGCCAGGGGGCGAGCAGTACTTC. Translating gives CSALNGPGGEQYF.

The chain is built from TRBV10-3 and TRBJ2-3, with TRBD1 as a possible D gene (6 bases). There are 15 residues in the CDR3. V was shortened by 6 bases and J by 3 bases, with 16 bases between the two germline ends. Germline assignment: CDR1 ENHRY and CDR2 SYGVKD. The DNA for the CDR3 is TGTGCCATCAGCTTACAGGGAATGAGTACAGATACGCAGTATTTT. Protein product: CAISLQGMSTDTQYF.

V is TRBV29-1 and J is TRBJ2-6, with D possibly being TRBD1 (6 bases). Germline lookup yields CDR1 SQVTM and CDR2 ANQGSEA. The CDR3 is made up of 15 amino acids. Trimming pared 6 bases from V and 3 bases from J, leaving 15 bases between. CDR3 amino acids: CSVAGKGGGANVLTF. The CDR3 DNA follows: TGCAGCGTAGCAGGGAAAGGGGGTGGGGCCAACGTCCTGACTTTC.

The V and J genes are TRBV19 and TRBJ1-5; tentative D call: TRBD1 (5 bases). Germline V CDR1 and CDR2: LNHDA, SQIVND (reference sequence). Trimming left V 4 bases short and J 6 bases short, with 13 bases between. The CDR3 covers 14 residues. CDR3 sequence: CASSTLKDTQPQHF. The DNA of the CDR3 is TGTGCCAGTAGTACGCTAAAGGACACTCAGCCCCAGCATTTT.

V is TRBV5-4 and J is TRBJ2-1; 12 nucleotides agree with TRBD2. Germline V gene lookup returns CDR1 SGHNT and CDR2 YYREEE (reference sequence). The J segment lost 7 bases and the V segment lost 4 bases, leaving 6 bases of the junction unmatched. The CDR3 contains 15 residues. CDR3 DNA: TGTGCCAGCAGCCTACCGGGACTAGCGGGTAATGAGCAGTTCTTC. Protein: CASSLPGLAGNEQFF. The full variable domain, its missing parts supplied by reference TRBV5-4 and TRBJ2-1, is ETGVTQSPTHLIKTRGQQVTLRCSSQSGHNTVSWYQQALGQGPQFIFQYYREEENGRGNFPPRFSGLQFPNYSSELNVNALELDDSALYLCASSLPGLAGNEQFFGPGTRLTVL.

This clone occurred once. CDR3 bases: TGTGCCACCAGCAGAGCCACAGGGGCCGCGAGCTATGGCTACACCTTC. Translation: CATSRATGAASYGYTF. This chain joins TRBV15 and TRBJ1-2; 7 bases agree with TRBD1. The CDR3 is 16 amino acids. CDR1 and CDR2 (germline): LNHNV, YYDKDF (reference sequence). Losses at the gene ends were 1 base for V and 4 bases for J; bases not matched to a gene: 9.

The genes are TRBV28 and TRBJ2-2, with D possibly matching TRBD1 (6 bases). Trimming stripped 4 bases from V and 0 bases from J, with 18 bases between. Germline V gene lookup returns CDR1 MDHEN and CDR2 SYDVKM. The CDR3 is 18 residues long. The CDR3 DNA sequence: TGTGCCAGCAGTTCTTATCAGGGGATAGGGACGAACACCGGGGAGCTGTTTTTT. It encodes CASSSYQGIGTNTGELFF.

The V gene is TRBV6-4, the J gene TRBJ1-3; D may be TRBD1 (5 bases). The germline CDR1 and CDR2 sequences are MRHNA and SNTAGT. The CDR3 sequence is 17 residues long. Trimming shortened V by 7 bases and J by 3 bases, and 22 bases separated the two germline ends. The CDR3 loop is CASTTQDSGLGGNTIYF. DNA of the CDR3: TGTGCCAGCACCACCCAGGATTCAGGGTTAGGTGGAAACACCATATATTTT.

This clone was found a few times. The chain couples TRBV5-6 to TRBJ2-7; TRBD1 agrees at 10 bases. With V trimmed by 0 bases and J by 2 bases, 2 bases remained unmatched. CDR3 length: 15 amino acids. CDR1 is SGHDT, CDR2 YYEEEE, per germline. CDR3 sequence: CASSLEGQGPYEQYF. The CDR3 nucleotides read TGTGCCAGCAGCTTGGAGGGACAGGGGCCCTACGAGCAGTACTTC.

The chain links TRBV2 to TRBJ2-1; the match to TRBD2 covers 11 bases. Germline values: CDR1 SNHLY, CDR2 FYNNEI. There are 18 residues in the CDR3. V was clipped by 1 base and J by 2 bases; unmatched bases: 7. The DNA for the CDR3 is TGTGCCAGCAGTGAAGGACTAGCGGGAAACTTAGCCTACAATGAGCAGTTCTTC. As protein: CASSEGLAGNLAYNEQFF.